This T cell receptor beta chain appears in the sequencing data of a study of blood T cells in healthy people across ages (dated by TCRdb to about 2015). Looking at the study overall: In model experiments, template switching captured about one uniquely barcoded TCR beta cDNA molecule for every two T cells. For two donors (one aged 18 to 30 and one aged 80 or older), the study analyzed two additional independent replicas of 1 million unique cDNA reads from the same blood draw. The donors were divided into four age groups: young (average around 17 years), middle-aged (around 37), aged (approximately 62) and long-lived (about 79). The study measured age-related changes in TCR beta repertoire diversity using deep sequencing normalized with unique cDNA molecular identifiers. To avoid experimental bias, donors of different ages were randomly spread across the sequencing lanes. Summary of the overall study and its limitations: Because donor CMV infection status was unknown, age-related changes in expanded clonotypes were potentially confounded. Estimates of total diversity based on one million sequenced T cells were considered lower bounds and underestimates. There was a strong correlation between observed TCR beta diversity and the percentage of naive T cells measured by flow cytometry. Compared with the aged group, more naive CD4+ T cells, fewer expanded clones and increased TCR diversity were shown by the long-lived group, suggesting age selection. Observed TCR beta diversity per million T cells fell roughly linearly with age, and a significant reduction was already apparent by age around 39. Bulk unsorted PBMC profiling prevented conclusive comparison of naive and antigen-experienced compartments.

Details on this clonotype: Its specific antigen is unknown. The sample holds no much larger clone one base away, and base qualities are not on file.

Receptors were amplified or captured by 5' RACE. Sequencing instrument: Illumina HiSeq 2500. The second PCR ran for roughly 6 to 11 cycles and used a J-beta primer mix along with a sample-barcoded 5' primer. Each TCR beta cDNA molecule received a unique molecular identifier from a template-switch 5' adaptor carrying 12 random nucleotides. Each sample yielded at least 2.5 million CDR3-containing paired-end reads. First-strand cDNA was synthesized from all RNA with the Mint cDNA synthesis kit, primed by a TRBC-specific oligonucleotide. Following uracil-DNA glycosylase treatment, a first 18-cycle PCR with universal primers M1SS and BC2_uni_R was performed on all cDNA. The source study handled its data this way. For normalization, 1 million high-quality reads were randomly selected from each sample, with every read carrying a distinct molecular identifier. Instead of being binned into consensus sequences, reads with shared molecular identifiers were discarded. CDR3 identification, clonotype clustering and error correction used MiTCR with a Q25 quality threshold and the strictest error-elimination algorithm. Lower-bound total TCR beta diversity was estimated with a nonparametric unseen species model using Euler transformation. In TCRdb, the public reads were trimmed at Q25 with fastp and aligned with MiXCR, with productive beta chains retained. Entries are consolidated by CDR3 protein sequence, retaining the most common genes and DNA. These V and J calls rely on TCRdb rather than the paper's analysis. The sample yields over 1.5 million distinct CDR3 sequences; roughly 49% were counted once. The top ten clones comprise more than 2% of the sample.

CDR1 and CDR2, per the germline V gene, are SQVTM and ANQGSEA. The CDR3 has 14 amino acids, counting the end cysteine and phenylalanine. The retained sequence is limited to the CDR3, 42 bases, with the frame set at the first base. The V end gives up 6 bases and the J end 0 bases, leaving 6 bases in the junction not matched to a gene. Systemically healthy Caucasian individuals from Russia, roughly 40 in total and aged about 6 to 95 years, were included as donors. Each donor gave 8.5 to 10 milliliters of peripheral blood, collected into EDTA-treated Vacutainer tubes. Ficoll-Paque density-gradient centrifugation was used to isolate PBMCs, with at least 6.5 million per sample. Trizol reagent was used to extract total RNA from the PBMCs, yielding at least 6 micrograms per sample. For every donor, an aliquot of PBMCs went through flow cytometry to measure the percentages of naive CD45RAhigh/CD27high T cells.

This sequence was found in a woman between 40 and 55 years old in good health. Sequences were obtained from blood. The V gene is TRBV29-1 and the J gene is TRBJ2-5, with 8 bases in between that match TRBD2. The CDR3 reads as follows: CSVARGGDQETQYF. The DNA sequence is given as TGCAGCGTGGCTCGGGGGGGGGACCAAGAGACCCAGTACTTC.